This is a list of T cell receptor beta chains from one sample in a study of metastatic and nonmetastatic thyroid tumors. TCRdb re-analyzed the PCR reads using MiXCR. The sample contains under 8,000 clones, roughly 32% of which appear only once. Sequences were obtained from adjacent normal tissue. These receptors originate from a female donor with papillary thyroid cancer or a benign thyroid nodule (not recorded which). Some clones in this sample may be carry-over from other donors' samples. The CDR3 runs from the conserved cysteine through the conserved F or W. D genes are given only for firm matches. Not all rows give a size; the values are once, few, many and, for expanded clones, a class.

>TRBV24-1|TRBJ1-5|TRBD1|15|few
TGTGCCACCAGTGATTTGGACAGGGGCAATCAGCCCCAGCATTTT
CATSDLDRGNQPQHF
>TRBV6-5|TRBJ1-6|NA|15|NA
TGTGCCAGCAGTTACTCTCGGACAGTTGTTTCACCCCTCCACTTT
CASSYSRTVVSPLHF
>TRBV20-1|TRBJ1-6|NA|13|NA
TGCAGTGCAACGTCAGGGGAGAATTCACCCCTCCACTTT
CSATSGENSPLHF
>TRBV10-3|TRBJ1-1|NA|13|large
TGTGCCATCAGCGACAGGATGAACACTGAAGCTTTCTTT
CAISDRMNTEAFF
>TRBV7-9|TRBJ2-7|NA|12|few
TGTGCCAGCAGCCAAGGAGGCTACGAGCAGTACTTC
CASSQGGYEQYF
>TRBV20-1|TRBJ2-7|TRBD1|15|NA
TGCAGTGCTAGAGAGGCGACAGGGGTAGACTACGAGCAGTACTTC
CSAREATGVDYEQYF
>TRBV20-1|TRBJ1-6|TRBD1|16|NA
TGCAGTGCTAGCGTCATGGGACAGCCTTATAATTCACCCCTCCACTTT
CSASVMGQPYNSPLHF
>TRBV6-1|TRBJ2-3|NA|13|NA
TGTGCCAGCAGTGGGGTAGGAGGGGATACGCAGTATTTT
CASSGVGGDTQYF
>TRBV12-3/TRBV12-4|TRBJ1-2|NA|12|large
TGTGCCAGCAGTACCCGGGAGGGTGCCTACACCTTC
CASSTREGAYTF
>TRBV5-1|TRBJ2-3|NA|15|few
TGCGCCAGCAGCTTGTACTTGCAATCCACAGATACGCAGTATTTT
CASSLYLQSTDTQYF
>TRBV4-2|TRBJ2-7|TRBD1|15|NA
TGTGCCAGCAGCCAAGACCCGGGACAGGGTTACGAGCAGTACTTC
CASSQDPGQGYEQYF
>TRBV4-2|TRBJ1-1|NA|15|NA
TGTGCCAGCACCAAGATCCGCCCGATGAACACTGAAGCTTTCTTT
CASTKIRPMNTEAFF
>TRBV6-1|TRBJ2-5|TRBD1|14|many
TGTGCCAGCATGGGACAGGGTAACAAAGAGACCCAGTACTTC
CASMGQGNKETQYF
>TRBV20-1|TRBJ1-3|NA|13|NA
TGCAGTGTTCCAGGGGTCTCTGGAAACACCATATATTTT
CSVPGVSGNTIYF
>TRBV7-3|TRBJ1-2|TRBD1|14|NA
TGTGCCAGCAGCTTAGGGACAGGGGGCTTTGGCTACACCTTC
CASSLGTGGFGYTF
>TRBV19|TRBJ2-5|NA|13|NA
TGTGCCAGTAGTATAGGGGTTGGGGAGACCCAGTACTTC
CASSIGVGETQYF
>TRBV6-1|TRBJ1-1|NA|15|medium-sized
TGTGCCAGCAGCCGGGTCAGGGGCTGGGGCACTGAAGCTTTCTTT
CASSRVRGWGTEAFF
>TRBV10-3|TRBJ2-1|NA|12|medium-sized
TGTGCCATCAGTGAGTCGTCCGATGAGCAGTTCTTC
CAISESSDEQFF
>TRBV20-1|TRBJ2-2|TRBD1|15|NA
TGCAGTGCTAAACAGGGGGCCCCCACCACCGGGGAGCTGTTTTTT
CSAKQGAPTTGELFF
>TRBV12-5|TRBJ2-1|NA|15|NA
TGTGCTAGTGGTTTGGGGGTAAACTCCTACAATGAGCAGTTCTTC
CASGLGVNSYNEQFF
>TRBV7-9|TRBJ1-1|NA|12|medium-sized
TGTGCCAGCAGCCTGGACCTTCCACAGGCTTTCTTT
CASSLDLPQAFF
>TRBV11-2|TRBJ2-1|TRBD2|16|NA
TGTGCCAGCAGCTTGATTGCTCTAGCGGCCTACAATGAGCAGTTCTTC
CASSLIALAAYNEQFF
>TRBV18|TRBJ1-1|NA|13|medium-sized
TGTGCCAGCTCAAAAAGTGACTTCGCAGAAGCTTTCTTT
CASSKSDFAEAFF
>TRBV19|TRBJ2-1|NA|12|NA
TGTGCCAGTAGTATGCCTTACAATGAGCAGTTCTTC
CASSMPYNEQFF
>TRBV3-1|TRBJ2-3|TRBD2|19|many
TGTGCCAGCAGCCACAAACTTCCGCGGGGGGCCCCTAGCACAGATACGCAGTATTTT
CASSHKLPRGAPSTDTQYF
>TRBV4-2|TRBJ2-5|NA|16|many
TGTGCCAGCAGCCAAGATAGGGGGGGGGCCAAAGAGACCCAGTACTTC
CASSQDRGGAKETQYF
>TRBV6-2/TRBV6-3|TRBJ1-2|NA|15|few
TGTGCCAGCAGTTACTCGGGCAGGACAAACTATGGCTACACCTTC
CASSYSGRTNYGYTF
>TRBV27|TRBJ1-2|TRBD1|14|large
TGTGCCAGCAGTGACACAGGGGGATTTTATGGCTACACCTTC
CASSDTGGFYGYTF
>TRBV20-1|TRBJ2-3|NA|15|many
TGCAGTGCTAGGCCGACTAGTCCTAGCACAGATACGCAGTATTTT
CSARPTSPSTDTQYF
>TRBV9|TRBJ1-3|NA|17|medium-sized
TGTGCCAGCAGCGTAGGAGATGGGGGTTACTCTGGAAACACCATATATTTT
CASSVGDGGYSGNTIYF
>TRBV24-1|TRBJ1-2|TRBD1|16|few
TGTGCCACCAGTGAAGCCTCGACAGGGGGGATCTATGGCTACACCTTC
CATSEASTGGIYGYTF
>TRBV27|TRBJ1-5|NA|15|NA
TGTGCCAGCAGTTTTGGGGACACCTACAATCAGCCCCAGCATTTT
CASSFGDTYNQPQHF
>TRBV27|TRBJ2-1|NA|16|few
TGTGCCAGCAGCTACCGCCGCGGCCCCCCTTACAATGAGCAGTTCTTC
CASSYRRGPPYNEQFF
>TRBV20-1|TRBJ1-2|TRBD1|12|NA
TGCAGTGCTCCTACAGGGGACTATGGCTACACCTTC
CSAPTGDYGYTF
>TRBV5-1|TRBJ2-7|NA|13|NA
TGCGCCAGCAGTGGGGGGGCCTGCTACGAGCAGTACTTC
CASSGGACYEQYF
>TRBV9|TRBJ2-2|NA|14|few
TGTGCCAGCAGCGTAGACTGGCCGGGCGGGGAGCTGTTTTTT
CASSVDWPGGELFF
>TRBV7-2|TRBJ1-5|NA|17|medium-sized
TGTGCCAGCAGCATTGACACTTCCTATTTACAAAATCAGCCCCAGCATTTT
CASSIDTSYLQNQPQHF
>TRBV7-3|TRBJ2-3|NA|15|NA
TGTGCCAGCAGCTTAAGTCCTCTAGGAACAGATACGCAGTATTTT
CASSLSPLGTDTQYF
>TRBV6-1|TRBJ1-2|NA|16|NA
TGTGCCAGCAGTGCTGGAACAAGCCCCAAGGGTTATGGCTACACCTTC
CASSAGTSPKGYGYTF
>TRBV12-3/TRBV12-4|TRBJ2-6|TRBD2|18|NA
TGTGCCAGCAGTCACCTAGCGGGGGCCGACTCTGGAGACAACGTCCTGACTTTC
CASSHLAGADSGDNVLTF
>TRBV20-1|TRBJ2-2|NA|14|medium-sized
TGCAGTGTACGGGAACCCACGAACACCGGGGAGCTGTTTTTT
CSVREPTNTGELFF
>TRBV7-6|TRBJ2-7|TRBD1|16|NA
TGTGCCAGCAGCTCGGGGACAGGGGGAGGCTCCTACGAGCAGTACTTC
CASSSGTGGGSYEQYF
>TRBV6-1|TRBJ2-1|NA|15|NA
TGTGCCAGCAGTGAACGGGGTTTGGAGGGGGTAGTTGGGTTCTTC
CASSERGLEGVVGFF
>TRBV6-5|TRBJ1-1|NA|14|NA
TGTGCCAGCAGTCTCGAGGGTCTGAACACTGAAGCTTTCTTT
CASSLEGLNTEAFF
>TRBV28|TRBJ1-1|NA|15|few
TGTGCCAGCAGTTATAGGGGAACCGGGGGCACTGAAGCTTTCTTT
CASSYRGTGGTEAFF
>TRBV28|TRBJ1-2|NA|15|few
TGTGCCAGCAGTTTGACTTCCCGGGAGATCTATGGCTACACCTTC
CASSLTSREIYGYTF
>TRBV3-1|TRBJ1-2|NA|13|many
TGTGCCAGCAGCCCGTTGCGTGGGGGTGACTACACCTTC
CASSPLRGGDYTF
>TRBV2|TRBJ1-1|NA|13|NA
TGTGCCAGCAGCGGGCGCGGGAACACTGAAGCTTTCTTT
CASSGRGNTEAFF
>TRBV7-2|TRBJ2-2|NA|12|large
TGTGCCAGCAGCTTACAAAGCGGGGAGCTGTTTTTT
CASSLQSGELFF
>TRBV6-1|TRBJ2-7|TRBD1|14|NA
TGTGCCAGCAGTAGGGACAGGGGTAAACACGAGCAGTACTTC
CASSRDRGKHEQYF
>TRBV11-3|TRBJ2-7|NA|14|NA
TGTGCCAGCAGCCGGGACGTGAGCTCCTACGAGCAGTACTTC
CASSRDVSSYEQYF